Listed below are T cell receptor beta chains from one sample, sequenced in a study of shared clonotypes between healthy human individuals. TCRdb keeps only in-frame clones here, not all; method: immunoSEQ multiplex PCR. This sample has some 2 million clones; about 94% occur once, and the top ten carry around 1.1%. Specimen: naive CD8+ T cells sorted from blood. These receptors all come from a man between 18 and 29 years old in good health. Each CDR3 is given with its conserved first and last residue. Each record gives: J gene, D gene, V gene, CDR3 length, CDR3 protein. D genes are given only for firm matches.

>TRBJ2-7|.|TRBV30|12
CAWNVGAHEQYF
>TRBJ2-7|.|TRBV5-4|14
CASSPRTDSYEQYF
>TRBJ1-2|.|TRBV18|14
CASSPGQGSYGYTF
>TRBJ1-1|.|TRBV4-3|17
CASSQERDGVMNTEAFF
>TRBJ2-1|TRBD2|TRBV4-3|14
CASSPDVAGGEQFF
>TRBJ2-7|.|TRBV5-5|14
CASSLEGSPYEQYF
>TRBJ1-2|.|TRBV9|14
CASSVSSVLYGYTF
>TRBJ1-6|TRBD1|TRBV28|15
CASSRIRTGGSPLHF
>TRBJ1-1|TRBD1|TRBV28|13
CASSSTGQGEAFF
>TRBJ2-7|TRBD2|TRBV27|16
CASSPSGRARLHEQYF
>TRBJ2-3|TRBD2|TRBV9|16
CASSVGTSERTDTQYF
>TRBJ1-1|.|TRBV5-1|11
CASSLGTEAFF
>TRBJ2-1|TRBD2|TRBV9|15
CASSVEGTSGEGQFF
>TRBJ2-3|.|TRBV13|15
CASSDWARGTDTQYF
>TRBJ2-2|TRBD2|TRBV4-1|17
CASSQSSSGSYTGELFF
>TRBJ1-2|.|TRBV7-2|16
CASSLIDGAFTDGYTF
>TRBJ2-3|.|TRBV7-8|17
CASSLSLLGDSGDTQYF
>TRBJ2-7|.|TRBV6-5|15
CASSYNEALSYEQYF
>TRBJ1-2|.|TRBV14|15
CASSQDIGDGGGYTF
>TRBJ2-7|TRBD1|TRBV27|13
CATQGTGIYEQYF
>TRBJ1-2|.|TRBV30|15
CASDRAPQDNYGYTF
>TRBJ2-7|TRBD2|TRBV5-4|16
CASSLGGSGAPMEQYF
>TRBJ2-7|.|TRBV2|16
CASSENPGQGSAEQYF
>TRBJ2-3|TRBD1|TRBV4-1|17
CASSQEVGQPSFDTQYF
>TRBJ2-1|.|TRBV6-4|16
CASSDSGYSSYNEQFF
>TRBJ1-5|TRBD1|TRBV19|15
CASSGQGASNQPQHF
>TRBJ2-7|TRBD1|TRBV7-6|13
CASSRQGAYEQYF
>TRBJ1-2|.|TRBV2|14
CASRAGRDSYGYTF
>TRBJ2-7|TRBD2|TRBV6-1|12
CASGGDSYEQYF
>TRBJ1-2|TRBD1|TRBV5-1|15
CASSWDREGSYGYTF
>TRBJ2-2|.|TRBV29-1|13
CSVDGEATGELFF
>TRBJ1-6|.|TRBV25-1|13
CASSEYIGSPLHF
>TRBJ1-1|.|TRBV10-3|12
CAIQAENTEAFF
>TRBJ2-3|.|TRBV9|13
CASSGEGADTQYF
>TRBJ2-1|TRBD1|TRBV2|16
CASSEWGTGGYNEQFF
>TRBJ2-2|TRBD1|TRBV19|20
CASSIEFLGQRDYNTGELFF
>TRBJ1-5|.|TRBV28|18
CASSLEIQWDGPNQPQHF
>TRBJ2-3|TRBD2|TRBV10-3|17
CAISGGLAGGPADTQYF
>.|TRBD2|TRBV30|16
CAWSPVDERGSYEQYF
>TRBJ1-1|TRBD1|TRBV29-1|14
CSGGTGVSYTEAFF
>TRBJ2-1|.|TRBV29-1|11
CSVITGFGQFF
>TRBJ1-2|.|TRBV9|15
CASSVGGGSNYGYTF
>TRBJ2-7|TRBD2|TRBV19|16
CASSITAGEGSYEQYF
>TRBJ2-7|TRBD1|TRBV27|16
CAASPGQPTTLYEQYF
>TRBJ2-6|TRBD1|TRBV7-2|16
CAAGTGLLGGANVLTF
>TRBJ2-5|.|TRBV10-1|16
CASSENPAKLQETQYF
>TRBJ2-1|.|TRBV7-6|14
CASSLEWGEREQFF
>TRBJ2-7|TRBD1|TRBV27|16
CASWGAGQGMLGEQYF
>TRBJ2-1|TRBD1|TRBV29-1|17
CSVAGGEFQFSYNEQFF
>TRBJ2-7|TRBD1|TRBV9|14
CASSVETGDNEQYF
>TRBJ1-1|.|TRBV5-1|17
CASSATLDGGMNTEAFF
>TRBJ1-1|.|TRBV14|15
CASSQDFGGWTEAFF